Here is one TCR beta chain with its context. The protocol was immunoSEQ multiplex PCR, while the TCRdb copy is restricted to in-frame clones and leaves out a portion. The sample records 44,000 or so clones, 92% being singletons. The sample is drawn from a study of technical replicates of blood from a handful of donors. This CDR3 has 14 amino acids. V shed 2 bases and J shed 7 bases, with 15 bases lying between them. The germline V gene has CDR1 SEHNR and CDR2 FQNEAQ (reference sequence). The source material was PBMCs. The genes are TRBV7-9 and TRBJ2-7; the D gene is possibly TRBD2 (5 bases). This TCR came from a human donor in good health. Some clones in this sample may be carry-over from other donors' samples. The CDR3 region is CASSLYLGVREQYF. The CDR3 bases are TGTGCCAGCAGCTTATATTTGGGAGTACGGGAGCAGTACTTC.